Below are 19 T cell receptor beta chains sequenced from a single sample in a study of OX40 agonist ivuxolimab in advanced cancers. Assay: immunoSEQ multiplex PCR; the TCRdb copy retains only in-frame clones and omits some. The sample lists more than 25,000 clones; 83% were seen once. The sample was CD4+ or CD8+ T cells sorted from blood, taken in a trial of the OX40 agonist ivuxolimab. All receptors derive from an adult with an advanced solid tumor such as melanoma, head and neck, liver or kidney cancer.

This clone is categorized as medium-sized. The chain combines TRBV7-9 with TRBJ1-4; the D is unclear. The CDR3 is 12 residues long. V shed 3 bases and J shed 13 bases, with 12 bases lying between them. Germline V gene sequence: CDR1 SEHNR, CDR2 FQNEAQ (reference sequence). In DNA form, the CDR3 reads TGTGCCAGCAGCTTGGGCCTTTGGCCACTGTTTTTT. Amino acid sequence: CASSLGLWPLFF.

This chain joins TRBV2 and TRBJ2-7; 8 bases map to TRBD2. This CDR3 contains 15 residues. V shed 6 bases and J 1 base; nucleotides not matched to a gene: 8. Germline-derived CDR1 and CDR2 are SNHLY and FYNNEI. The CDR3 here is CASSSGLGGSYEQYF. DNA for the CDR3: TGTGCCAGCAGCTCGGGACTAGGGGGATCCTACGAGCAGTACTTC.

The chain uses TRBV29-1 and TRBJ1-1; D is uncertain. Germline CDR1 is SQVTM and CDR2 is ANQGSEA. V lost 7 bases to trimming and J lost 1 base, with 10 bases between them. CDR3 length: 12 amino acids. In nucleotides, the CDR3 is TGCAGCGCTGGTAGGGAGAACACTGAAGCTTTCTTT. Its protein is CSAGRENTEAFF. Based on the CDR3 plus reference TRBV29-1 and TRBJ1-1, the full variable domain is SAVISQKPSRDICQRGTSLTIQCQVDSQVTMMFWYRQQPGQSLTLIATANQGSEATYESGFVIDKFPISRPNLTFSTLTVSNMSPEDSSIYLCSAGRENTEAFFGQGTRLTVV.

This chain's CDR3 is CASQAGEETQYF. CDR3 coding DNA: TGTGCCAGCCAGGCGGGAGAAGAGACCCAGTACTTC. This sequence joins TRBV7-6 and TRBJ2-5, with 7 bases matching TRBD2. After removal of 8 bases from V and 3 bases from J, the junction contained 3 bases not matched to a gene. CDR1 and CDR2 (germline): SGHVS, FNYEAQ. This CDR3 is 12 amino acids long. The entire variable domain, with the rest obtained from reference TRBV7-6 and TRBJ2-5, is as follows: GAGVSQSPRYKVTKRGQDVALRCDPISGHVSLYWYRQALGQGPEFLTYFNYEAQQDKSGLPNDRFSAERPEGSISTLTIQRTEQRDSAMYRCASQAGEETQYFGPGTRLLVL.

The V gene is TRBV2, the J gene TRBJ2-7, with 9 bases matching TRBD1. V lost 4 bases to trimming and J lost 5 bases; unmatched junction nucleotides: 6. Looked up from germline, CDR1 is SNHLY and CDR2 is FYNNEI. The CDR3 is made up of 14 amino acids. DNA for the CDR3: TGTGCCAGCAGTGGGGGGACAGGGTTCGACGAGCAGTACTTC. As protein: CASSGGTGFDEQYF.

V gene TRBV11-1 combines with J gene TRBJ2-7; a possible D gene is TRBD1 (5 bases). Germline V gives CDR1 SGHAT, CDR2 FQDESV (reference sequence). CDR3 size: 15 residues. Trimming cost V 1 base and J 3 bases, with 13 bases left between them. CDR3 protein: CASSLEGRENYEQYF. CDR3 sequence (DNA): TGTGCCAGCAGCTTAGAAGGCAGGGAAAACTACGAGCAGTACTTC.

The CDR3 spells CASSLGVPGQLGLFF. CDR3 in DNA: TGTGCCAGCAGCTTAGGGGTCCCGGGACAGTTGGGACTGTTTTTT. The chain links TRBV7-8 to TRBJ1-4; TRBD1 matches 7 bases. This CDR3 has 15 amino acids. Per germline, CDR1 SGHVS and CDR2 FQNEAQ. J lost 13 bases, V lost 1 base, and 12 bases had no gene match.

CDR3 DNA: TGTGCCAGCAAAGCCGGGACAGTTGGCTACACCTTC. Translation gives CASKAGTVGYTF. The rearrangement links TRBV2 to TRBJ1-2, with 7 bases matching TRBD1. The trim removed 7 bases at V and 7 bases at J, leaving 6 bases unmatched. The CDR3 covers 12 residues. CDR1 is SNHLY and CDR2 is FYNNEI in the germline V gene.

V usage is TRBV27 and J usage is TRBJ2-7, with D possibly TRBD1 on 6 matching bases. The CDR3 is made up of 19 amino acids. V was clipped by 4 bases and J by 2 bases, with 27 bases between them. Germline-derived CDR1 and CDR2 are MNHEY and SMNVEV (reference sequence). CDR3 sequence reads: CASSSTILTGTTRPYEQYF. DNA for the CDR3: TGTGCCAGCAGTTCCACCATTCTAACAGGGACCACTCGACCCTACGAGCAGTACTTC.

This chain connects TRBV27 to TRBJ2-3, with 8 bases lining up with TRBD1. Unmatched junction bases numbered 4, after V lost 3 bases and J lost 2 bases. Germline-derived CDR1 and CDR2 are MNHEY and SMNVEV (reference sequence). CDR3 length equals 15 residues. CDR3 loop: CASSFRTGYTDTQYF. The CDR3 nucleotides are TGTGCCAGCAGTTTCCGGACAGGGTACACAGATACGCAGTATTTT.

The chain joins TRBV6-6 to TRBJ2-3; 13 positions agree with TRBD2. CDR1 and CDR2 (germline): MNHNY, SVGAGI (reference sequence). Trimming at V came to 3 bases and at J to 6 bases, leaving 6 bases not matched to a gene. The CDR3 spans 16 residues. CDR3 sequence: CASSYELAGGPDTQYF. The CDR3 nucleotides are TGTGCCAGCAGTTATGAACTAGCGGGGGGGCCGGATACGCAGTATTTT.

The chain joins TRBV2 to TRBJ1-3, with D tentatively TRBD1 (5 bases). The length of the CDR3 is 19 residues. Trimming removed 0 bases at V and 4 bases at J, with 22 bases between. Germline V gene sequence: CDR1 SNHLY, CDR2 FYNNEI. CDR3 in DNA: TGTGCCAGCAGTGAAGCATTGGCGTCGGGACCTGGGACCGGAAACACCATATATTTT. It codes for CASSEALASGPGTGNTIYF.

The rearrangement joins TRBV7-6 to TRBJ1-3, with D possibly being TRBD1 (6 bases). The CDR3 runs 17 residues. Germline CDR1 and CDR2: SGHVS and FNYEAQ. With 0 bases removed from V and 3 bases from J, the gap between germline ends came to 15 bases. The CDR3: CASSLAPGQSVGNTIYF. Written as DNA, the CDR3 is TGTGCCAGCAGCTTAGCGCCCGGACAGAGCGTTGGAAACACCATATATTTT.

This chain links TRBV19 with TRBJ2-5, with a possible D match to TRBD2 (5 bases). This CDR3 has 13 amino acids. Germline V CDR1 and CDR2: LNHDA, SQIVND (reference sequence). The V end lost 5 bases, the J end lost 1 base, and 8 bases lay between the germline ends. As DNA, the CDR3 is TGTGCCAGTAGTTCAGCGGCCCAAGAGACCCAGTACTTC. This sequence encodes CASSSAAQETQYF.

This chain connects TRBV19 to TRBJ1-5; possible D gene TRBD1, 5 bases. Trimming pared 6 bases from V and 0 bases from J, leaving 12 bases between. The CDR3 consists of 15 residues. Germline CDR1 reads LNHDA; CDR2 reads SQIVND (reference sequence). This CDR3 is CASRFSGSSNQPQHF. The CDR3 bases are TGTGCCAGTAGATTTTCAGGGAGTAGCAATCAGCCCCAGCATTTT.

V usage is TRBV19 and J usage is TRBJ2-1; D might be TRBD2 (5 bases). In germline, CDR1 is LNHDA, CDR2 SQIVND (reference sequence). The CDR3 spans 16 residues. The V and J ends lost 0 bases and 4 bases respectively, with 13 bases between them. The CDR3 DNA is TGTGCCAGTAGTATAGATGAGGGTCCAGATTACAATGAGCAGTTCTTC. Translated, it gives CASSIDEGPDYNEQFF.

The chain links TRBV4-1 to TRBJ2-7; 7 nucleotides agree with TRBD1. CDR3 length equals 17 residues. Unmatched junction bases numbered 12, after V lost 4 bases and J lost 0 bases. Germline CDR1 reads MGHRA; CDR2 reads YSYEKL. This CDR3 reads CASSLGTEGFFSYEQYF. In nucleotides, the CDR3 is TGCGCCAGCAGCCTAGGGACAGAAGGCTTCTTCTCCTACGAGCAGTACTTC.

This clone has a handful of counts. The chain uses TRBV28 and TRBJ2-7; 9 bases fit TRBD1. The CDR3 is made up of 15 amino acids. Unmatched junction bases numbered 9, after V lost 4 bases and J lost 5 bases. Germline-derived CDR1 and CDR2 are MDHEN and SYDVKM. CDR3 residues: CASSSPGQGRDEQYF. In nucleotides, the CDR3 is TGTGCCAGCAGTTCCCCGGGACAGGGACGGGACGAGCAGTACTTC.

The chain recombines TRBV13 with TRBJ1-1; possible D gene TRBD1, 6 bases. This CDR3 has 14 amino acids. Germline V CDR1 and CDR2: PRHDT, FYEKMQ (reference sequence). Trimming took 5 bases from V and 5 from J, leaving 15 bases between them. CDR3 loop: CASSPQTGGTEAFF. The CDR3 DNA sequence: TGTGCCAGCAGCCCGCAGACAGGCGGTACTGAAGCTTTCTTT. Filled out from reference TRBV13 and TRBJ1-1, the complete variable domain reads AAGVIQSPRHLIKEKRETATLKCYPIPRHDTVYWYQQGPGQDPQFLISFYEKMQSDKGSIPDRFSAQQFSDYHSELNMSSLELGDSALYFCASSPQTGGTEAFFGQGTRLTVV.